Following are 24 T cell receptor beta chains from one sample sequenced in a study of blood T cells in healthy people across ages. Alongside a J-beta primer mix, a sample-barcoded 5' primer served in a second PCR lasting roughly 6 to 12 cycles. TCRdb independently ran MiXCR on the 5' RACE reads; one entry per CDR3 protein. Here the sample spans more than 750,000 distinct CDR3 sequences, almost 30% being singletons. A further study also used this sample, focusing on T cells of mothers and their children.

Input material: blood. These receptors originate from a woman aged 40 to 50 in good health.

CDR3 DNA: TGTGCCAGCAGCCGGGACAGGGCGTACTATGGCTACACCTTC. Its protein product is CASSRDRAYYGYTF. This chain joins TRBV12-3 or TRBV12-4 and TRBJ1-2; 9 bases line up with TRBD1. V lost 6 bases and J lost 3; bases outside the gene matches: 5. The CDR3 length is 14 residues.

Concerning this clonotype itself: One junction end disagrees with the germline gene, perhaps due to a read error. The rearrangement joins TRBV4-1 to TRBJ1-5; D uncertain. The CDR3 spans 14 residues. Germline V gene lookup returns CDR1 MGHRA and CDR2 YSYEKL. The CDR3 reads CASSQEIGNQLQHF. CDR3 bases: TGCGCCAGCAGCCAGGAAATAGGCAATCAGCTCCAGCATTTT.

Details on this clonotype: The CDR3 does not end in the conserved phenylalanine or tryptophan, so this is likely a read error. The chain couples TRBV12-3 or TRBV12-4 to TRBJ2-6, with D tentatively TRBD1 (5 bases). This CDR3 comprises 15 residues. The V end lost 6 bases, the J end lost 4 bases, and 13 bases lay between the germline ends. This chain's CDR3 is CASSSSGRGANVLTS. In nucleotides, the CDR3 is TGTGCCAGCAGCTCTTCAGGGCGAGGGGCCAACGTCCTGACTTCC.

Comments on this clonotype: One base away lies a much larger clone, so this may be a sequencing read error. The chain combines TRBV5-6 with TRBJ2-7; D gene unclear. The germline CDR1 and CDR2 sequences are SGHDT and YYEEEE. CDR3 length: 13 amino acids. This CDR3 is CAGSLQNTYEQYF. As DNA, the CDR3 is TGTGCCGGCAGCTTGCAGAACACCTACGAGCAGTACTTC.

This clonotype appeared once. The chain employs TRBV20-1 and TRBJ2-5; unclear D gene. Germline CDR1 reads DFQATT; CDR2 reads SNEGSKA (reference sequence). Trimming took off 6 bases at V and 3 bases at J, with 17 bases between the two ends. The CDR3 runs 14 residues. CDR3 bases: TGCAGTGCCAACCGTAGGCTGATGGAAGAGACCCAGTACTTC. Its translation: CSANRRLMEETQYF.

This clonotype has more than one count but fewer than ten. V is TRBV6-4 and J is TRBJ2-1, with TRBD1 matching 8 bases. J gave up 7 bases and V 5 bases, and 13 bases lay outside the gene matches. Germline V CDR1 and CDR2: MRHNA, SNTAGT. The CDR3 has 16 residues. In DNA, the CDR3 is TGTGCCAGCAGTTTCAGACTCGGACAGGGTAGGAATGAGCAGTTCTTC. It specifies CASSFRLGQGRNEQFF.

The gene calls are TRBV19 and TRBJ2-7; D is possibly TRBD1 (5 bases). Germline V CDR1 and CDR2: LNHDA, SQIVND (reference sequence). The CDR3 covers 14 residues. V lost 6 bases, J lost 1 base, and 13 bases lay in between. For the CDR3, the DNA is TGTGCCAGTAGCCCAAGGGGTCTTTCCTACGAGCAGTACTTC. Translating it yields CASSPRGLSYEQYF.

The table lists this clonotype with a few counts. A single base separates this from a much larger clone, so it may be a read error. The chain joins TRBV28 to TRBJ2-4, with D tentatively TRBD1 (6 bases). Trimming shortened V by 1 base and J by 0 bases, and 13 bases separated the two germline ends. The CDR3 has 17 amino acids. Per the germline V gene, CDR1 is MDHEN and CDR2 is SYDVKM. CDR3 in amino acids: CASSLLGTRVAKNIQYF. For the CDR3, the DNA is TGTGCCAGCAGTTTATTAGGGACAAGAGTAGCCAAAAACATTCAGTACTTC. Full variable domain (missing parts from reference TRBV28 and TRBJ2-4): DVKVTQSSRYLVKRTGEKVFLECVQDMDHENMFWYRQDPGLGLRLIYFSYDVKMKEKGDIPEGYSVSREKKERFSLILESASTNQTSMYLCASSLLGTRVAKNIQYFGAGTRLSVL.

V usage is TRBV7-2 and J usage is TRBJ1-1; D not certain. Trimming left V 4 bases short and J 3 bases short, with 12 bases between. The CDR3 covers 14 residues. CDR1 SGHTA and CDR2 FQGNSA come from the germline V gene. The DNA for the CDR3 is TGTGCCAGCAGCTCCTCGGCTTTGGACACTGAAGCTTTCTTT. Its protein product is CASSSSALDTEAFF.

The rearrangement links TRBV9 to TRBJ1-6; no reliable D call. This CDR3 has 15 amino acids. V gave up 4 bases and J gave up 11 bases, with 19 bases separating them. Germline CDR1 reads SGDLS; CDR2 reads YYNGEE. DNA for the CDR3: TGTGCCAGCAGCCCTAGCGGTGGAAGAGGGCCACCCCTCCACTTT. Its translation: CASSPSGGRGPPLHF.

V usage is TRBV27 and J usage is TRBJ2-1, with D possibly TRBD2 on 5 matching bases. Germline values: CDR1 MNHEY, CDR2 SMNVEV (reference sequence). CDR3 length: 14 amino acids. Trimming shortened V by 5 bases and J by 5 bases, and 13 bases separated the two germline ends. CDR3 loop: CASSPQDWDNEQFF. CDR3 sequence (DNA): TGTGCCAGCAGTCCTCAGGACTGGGACAATGAGCAGTTCTTC.

DNA for the CDR3: TGTGCCAGCAGTCCCGGGGCGGAATATAGCAATCAGCCCCAGCATTTT. Amino acid sequence: CASSPGAEYSNQPQHF. The rearrangement joins TRBV6-5 to TRBJ1-5; D is possibly TRBD1 (5 bases). Germline V gene lookup returns CDR1 MNHEY and CDR2 SVGAGI. The CDR3 runs to 16 residues. V lost 5 bases and J lost 0, with 14 bases in between.

CDR3 in DNA: TGTGCCAGCAGTTTCGCAAGTACAGGAGGTTACGAGCAGTTCTTC. It encodes CASSFASTGGYEQFF. The chain employs TRBV28 and TRBJ2-1, with D perhaps assigned TRBD1 or TRBD2 (5 bases each). V lost 3 bases to trimming and J lost 10 bases, with 19 bases between them. The germline gives CDR1 MDHEN, CDR2 SYDVKM. CDR3 length equals 15 residues.

The chain uses TRBV20-1 and TRBJ1-2; 10 bases map to TRBD1. Germline V gene lookup returns CDR1 DFQATT and CDR2 SNEGSKA (reference sequence). The CDR3 runs 15 residues. J lost 6 bases, V lost 0 bases, and 7 bases had no gene match. The CDR3 nucleotides read TGCAGTGCTAGAGATCCACGACAGGGGGCGCATGGCTACACCTTC. Translation gives CSARDPRQGAHGYTF.

This clonotype was seen at least ten times. The V and J genes are TRBV20-1 and TRBJ1-2; 9 positions match TRBD1. J was trimmed by 5 bases and V by 6 bases; bases with no gene match: 4. This CDR3 region has 12 residues. CDR1 DFQATT and CDR2 SNEGSKA come from the germline V gene (reference sequence). The CDR3 region has the DNA TGCAGTGCCGGACAGGGGACTTATGGCTACACCTTC. Amino acid sequence: CSAGQGTYGYTF.

V gene TRBV2 combines with J gene TRBJ1-1; D call uncertain. CDR1 SNHLY and CDR2 FYNNEI come from the germline V gene. V was cut by 6 bases and J by 1 base, with 9 bases left in between. The CDR3 is 13 amino acids. CDR3 nucleotides: TGTGCCAGCAGGGATATAGGGAACACTGAAGCTTTCTTT. Its protein is CASRDIGNTEAFF.

This clonotype was counted between two and nine times. The J gene is TRBJ2-7, the V gene TRBV27; D gene uncertain. Deletions cut 3 bases from V and 2 bases from J, with 11 bases between. Germline V gene data show CDR1 as MNHEY and CDR2 as SMNVEV (reference sequence). CDR3 length: 14 residues. The CDR3 here is CASSFSTATYEQYF. Here the CDR3 DNA reads TGTGCCAGCAGTTTTAGTACGGCAACCTACGAGCAGTACTTC.

This rearrangement joins TRBV20-1 to TRBJ1-2; D call uncertain. Germline lookup yields CDR1 DFQATT and CDR2 SNEGSKA (reference sequence). With 1 base removed from V and 7 bases from J, the gap between germline ends came to 7 bases. The CDR3 runs 11 residues. The CDR3, as DNA: TGCAGTGCTAGAGGGGGTTTTGGCTACACCTTC. Amino acids: CSARGGFGYTF.

Regarding this clonotype: The junction departs from germline at one end; a sequencing error may be responsible. The gene calls are TRBV28 and TRBJ1-1; 9 bases align to TRBD1. CDR1 and CDR2 (germline): MDHEN, SYDVKM. This CDR3 has 15 amino acids. CDR3 coding DNA: TGCGCCAGCAGTTTATCCCAACAGGGGGCCACTGAAGCTTTCTTT. It is translated as CASSLSQQGATEAFF.

This chain connects TRBV7-2 to TRBJ2-1; TRBD2 aligns across 10 bases. This CDR3 spans 14 amino acids. The trim removed 5 bases at V and 9 bases at J, leaving 7 bases unmatched. In germline, CDR1 is SGHTA, CDR2 FQGNSA. The CDR3 protein is CASSTPIAGGEQFF. The CDR3 DNA reads as TGTGCCAGCAGCACCCCTATAGCGGGGGGTGAGCAGTTCTTC. Based on the CDR3 plus reference TRBV7-2 and TRBJ2-1, the full variable domain is GAGVSQSPSNKVTEKGKDVELRCDPISGHTALYWYRQSLGQGLEFLIYFQGNSAPDKSGLPSDRFSAERTGGSVSTLTIQRTQQEDSAVYLCASSTPIAGGEQFFGPGTRLTVL.

V usage is TRBV7-2 and J usage is TRBJ2-4; 7 bases line up with TRBD1. In germline, CDR1 is SGHTA, CDR2 FQGNSA. V lost 5 bases, J lost 6 bases, and 7 bases stayed unmatched. This CDR3 spans 14 amino acids. For the CDR3, the DNA is TGTGCCAGCAGCCCAAGAGGGGGCAGAAACATTCAGTACTTC. It codes for CASSPRGGRNIQYF.

This clonotype was counted only a few times. V is TRBV12-3 or TRBV12-4 and J is TRBJ1-1; 7 bases map to TRBD1. V was pared by 5 bases and J by 1 base, with 10 bases of the junction left unmatched. The CDR3 spans 16 residues. CDR3 coding DNA: TGTGCCAGCAGTCGCTTACAGGGGACACCGAACACTGAAGCTTTCTTT. The encoded protein is CASSRLQGTPNTEAFF.

The sample holds a few counts of this clonotype. V usage is TRBV10-3 and J usage is TRBJ2-5; the D gene is possibly TRBD2 (6 bases). V lost 0 bases and J lost 11, with 22 bases in between. The CDR3 has 16 residues. Germline CDR1 ENHRY, CDR2 SYGVKD. The CDR3 region has the DNA TGTGCCATCAGTGAGTCAGGGGACTCAAAGTACAATGAGCAGTACTTC. Its translation is CAISESGDSKYNEQYF.

This clonotype was observed a handful of times. The gene calls are TRBV12-3 or TRBV12-4 and TRBJ1-2, with TRBD1 as a possible D gene (6 bases). The CDR3 sequence is 14 residues long. Trimming left V 6 bases short and J 2 bases short, with 13 bases between. The CDR3 nucleotides read TGTGCCAGCAGCCGTGACAGGTTAAACTATGGCTACACCTTC. Translated, it gives CASSRDRLNYGYTF.